This T cell receptor (beta chain) derives from a study of cytomegalovirus exposure and HLA in healthy donors. Germline assignment: CDR1 SNHLY and CDR2 FYNNEI. Germline trimming cut 6 bases from V and 4 bases from J; bases unmatched to any gene: 7. The CDR3 extends over 14 amino acids. PCR employed 60 Vbeta and 13 Jbeta primers. TCRdb's copy holds only in-frame clones and misses some; the assay was immunoSEQ multiplex PCR. The table for this sample gives fewer than 110,000 clones. The TCR originated in a man aged 40-49 years in good health and CMV-seronegative. Input material: PBMCs. J is TRBJ2-7 and V is TRBV2; 9 nucleotides agree with TRBD1. The CDR3 coding sequence is TGTGCCAGCAGCGCGGGACAGGGAGAATACGAGCAGTACTTC. Encoded protein: CASSAGQGEYEQYF.